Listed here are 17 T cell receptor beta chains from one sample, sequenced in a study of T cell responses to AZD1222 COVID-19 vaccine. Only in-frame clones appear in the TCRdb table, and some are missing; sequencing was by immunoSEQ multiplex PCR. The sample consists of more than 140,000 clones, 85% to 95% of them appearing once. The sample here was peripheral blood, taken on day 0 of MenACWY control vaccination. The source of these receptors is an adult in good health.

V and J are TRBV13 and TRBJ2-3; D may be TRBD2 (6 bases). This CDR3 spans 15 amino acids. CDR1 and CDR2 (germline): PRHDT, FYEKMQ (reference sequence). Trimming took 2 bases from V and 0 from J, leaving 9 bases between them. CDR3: CASSLFRESTDTQYF. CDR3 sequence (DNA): TGTGCCAGCAGCTTATTTCGGGAGAGCACAGATACGCAGTATTTT.

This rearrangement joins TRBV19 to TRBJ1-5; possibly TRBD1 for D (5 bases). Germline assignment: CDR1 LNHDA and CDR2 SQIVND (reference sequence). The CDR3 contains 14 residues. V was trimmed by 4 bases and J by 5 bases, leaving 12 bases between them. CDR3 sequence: CASSTGFKDQPQHF. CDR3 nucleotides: TGTGCCAGTAGTACAGGGTTTAAAGATCAGCCCCAGCATTTT.

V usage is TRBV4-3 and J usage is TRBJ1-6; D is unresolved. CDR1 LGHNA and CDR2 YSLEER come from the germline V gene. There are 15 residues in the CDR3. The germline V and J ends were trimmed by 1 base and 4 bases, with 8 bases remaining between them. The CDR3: CASSQAFRYNSPLHF. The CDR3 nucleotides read TGCGCCAGCAGCCAAGCTTTCCGGTATAATTCACCCCTCCACTTT.

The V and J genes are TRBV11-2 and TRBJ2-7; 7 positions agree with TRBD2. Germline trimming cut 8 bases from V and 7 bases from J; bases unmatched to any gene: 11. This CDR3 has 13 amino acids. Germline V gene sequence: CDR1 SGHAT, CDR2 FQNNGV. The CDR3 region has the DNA TGTGCCAGCCGAGGGGTAGAAGCGGGGGAGCAGTACTTC. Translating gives CASRGVEAGEQYF.

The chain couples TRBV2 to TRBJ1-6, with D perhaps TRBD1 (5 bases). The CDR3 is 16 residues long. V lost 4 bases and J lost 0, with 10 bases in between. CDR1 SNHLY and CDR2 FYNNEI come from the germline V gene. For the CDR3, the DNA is TGTGCCAGCAGTGGGGTGGGGGGCTCCTATAATTCACCCCTCCACTTT. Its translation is CASSGVGGSYNSPLHF. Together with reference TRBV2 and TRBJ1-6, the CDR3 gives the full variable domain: EPEVTQTPSHQVTQMGQEVILRCVPISNHLYFYWYRQILGQKVEFLVSFYNNEISEKSEIFDDQFSVERPDGSNFTLKIRSTKLEDSAMYFCASSGVGGSYNSPLHFGNGTRLTVT.

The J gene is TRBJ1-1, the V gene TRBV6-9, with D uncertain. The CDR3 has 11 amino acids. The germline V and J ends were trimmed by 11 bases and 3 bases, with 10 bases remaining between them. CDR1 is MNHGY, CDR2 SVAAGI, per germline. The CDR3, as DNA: TGTGCCCCAAACGAGCACACTGAAGCTTTCTTT. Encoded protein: CAPNEHTEAFF.

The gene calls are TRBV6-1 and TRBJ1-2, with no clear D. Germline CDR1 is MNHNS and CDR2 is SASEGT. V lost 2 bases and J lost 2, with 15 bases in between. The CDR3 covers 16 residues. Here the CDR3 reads CASSESPRWLNYGYTF. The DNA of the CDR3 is TGTGCCAGCAGTGAATCCCCCCGGTGGCTAAACTATGGCTACACCTTC.

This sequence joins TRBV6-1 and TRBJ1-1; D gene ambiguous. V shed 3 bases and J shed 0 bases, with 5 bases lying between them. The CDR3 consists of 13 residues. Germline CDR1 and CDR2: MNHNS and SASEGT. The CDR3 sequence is CASSDPVNTEAFF. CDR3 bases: TGTGCCAGCAGTGACCCAGTGAACACTGAAGCTTTCTTT.

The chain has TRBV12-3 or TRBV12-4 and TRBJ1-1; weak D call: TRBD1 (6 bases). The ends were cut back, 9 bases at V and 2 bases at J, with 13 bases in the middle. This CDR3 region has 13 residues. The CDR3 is CASTGPANTEAFF. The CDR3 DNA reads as TGTGCCAGTACAGGGCCCGCCAACACTGAAGCTTTCTTT.

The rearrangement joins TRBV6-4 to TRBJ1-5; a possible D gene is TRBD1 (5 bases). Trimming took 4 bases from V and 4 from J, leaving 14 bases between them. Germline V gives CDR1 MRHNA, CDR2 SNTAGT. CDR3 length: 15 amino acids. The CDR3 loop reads CASSALAGNNQPQHF. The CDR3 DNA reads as TGTGCCAGCAGTGCCCTGGCAGGGAATAATCAGCCCCAGCATTTT.

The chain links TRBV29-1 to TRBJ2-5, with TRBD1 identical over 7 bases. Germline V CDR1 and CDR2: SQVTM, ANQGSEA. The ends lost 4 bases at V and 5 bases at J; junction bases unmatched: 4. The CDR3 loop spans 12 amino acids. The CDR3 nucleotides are TGCAGCGTTGCGAACAGGGGTGAGACCCAGTACTTC. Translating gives CSVANRGETQYF.

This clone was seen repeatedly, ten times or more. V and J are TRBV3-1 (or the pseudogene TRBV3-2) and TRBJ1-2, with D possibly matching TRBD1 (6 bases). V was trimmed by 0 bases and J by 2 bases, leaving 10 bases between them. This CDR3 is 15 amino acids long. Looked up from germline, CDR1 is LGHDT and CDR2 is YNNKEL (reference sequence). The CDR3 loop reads CASSQDTGQNYGYTF. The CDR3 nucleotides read TGTGCCAGCAGCCAAGATACTGGACAGAACTATGGCTACACCTTC.

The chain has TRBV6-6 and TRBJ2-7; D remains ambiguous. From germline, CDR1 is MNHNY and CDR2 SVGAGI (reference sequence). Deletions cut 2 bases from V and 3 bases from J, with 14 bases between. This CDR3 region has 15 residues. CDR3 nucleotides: TGTGCCAGCAGTTACCCTGGGGTTCGACTCTACGAGCAGTACTTC. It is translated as CASSYPGVRLYEQYF.

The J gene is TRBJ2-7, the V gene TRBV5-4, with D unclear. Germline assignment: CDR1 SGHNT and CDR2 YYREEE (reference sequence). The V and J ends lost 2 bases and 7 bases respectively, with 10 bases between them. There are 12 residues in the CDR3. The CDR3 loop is CASSLNRYEQYF. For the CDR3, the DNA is TGTGCCAGCAGCTTAAATCGATATGAGCAGTACTTC.

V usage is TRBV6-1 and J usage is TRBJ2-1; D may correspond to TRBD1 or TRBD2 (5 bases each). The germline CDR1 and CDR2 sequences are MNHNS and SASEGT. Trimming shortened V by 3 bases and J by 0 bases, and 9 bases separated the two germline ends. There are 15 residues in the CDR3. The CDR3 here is CASSDERGSYNEQFF. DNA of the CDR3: TGTGCCAGCAGTGATGAGAGGGGCTCCTACAATGAGCAGTTCTTC.

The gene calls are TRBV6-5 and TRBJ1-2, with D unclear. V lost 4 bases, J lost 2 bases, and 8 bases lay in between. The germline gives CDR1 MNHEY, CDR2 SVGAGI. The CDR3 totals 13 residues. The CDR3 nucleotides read TGTGCCAGCAGTTTTCGAGGGAACTATGGCTACACCTTC. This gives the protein CASSFRGNYGYTF.

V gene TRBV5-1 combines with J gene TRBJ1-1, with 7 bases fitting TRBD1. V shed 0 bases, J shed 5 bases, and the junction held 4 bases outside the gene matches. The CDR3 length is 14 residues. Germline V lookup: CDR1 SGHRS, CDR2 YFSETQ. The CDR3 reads CASSLGQGETEAFF. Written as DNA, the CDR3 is TGCGCCAGCAGCTTGGGACAGGGCGAGACTGAAGCTTTCTTT.